A single sample is the source of the 17 T cell receptor beta chains below, sequenced in a study of graft-versus-host responses after intestinal transplantation. Their specific antigens are unknown. Only in-frame clones appear in the TCRdb table, and some are missing; sequencing was by immunoSEQ multiplex PCR. This table holds 150,000 or so clones, roughly 91% found once. This sample comprised unstimulated CD4+ T cells sorted from spleen or lymph node cells, obtained before intestinal transplant. The receptors derive from a human donor who received an intestinal transplant.

V gene TRBV7-2 combines with J gene TRBJ2-7; D may correspond to TRBD1 or TRBD2 (6 bases each). The CDR3 length is 15 residues. The ends were cut back, 5 bases at V and 4 bases at J, with 18 bases in the middle. CDR1 is SGHTA and CDR2 is FQGNSA in the germline V gene. The chain's CDR3 is CASSHWRDNLYEQYF. CDR3 bases: TGTGCCAGCAGCCATTGGCGGGACAATCTTTACGAGCAGTACTTC.

This rearrangement joins TRBV5-4 to TRBJ1-1; D is unresolved. This CDR3 comprises 12 residues. Trimming pared 0 bases from V and 7 bases from J, leaving 7 bases between. CDR1 and CDR2 (germline): SGHNT, YYREEE (reference sequence). The CDR3 loop reads CASSLEGIEAFF. DNA of the CDR3: TGTGCCAGCAGCTTGGAGGGTATTGAAGCTTTCTTT.

This clone appeared a single time. The V and J genes are TRBV7-2 and TRBJ2-7; 7 bases map to TRBD1. There are 15 residues in the CDR3. V shed 5 bases, J shed 5 bases, and the junction held 12 bases outside the gene matches. CDR1 SGHTA and CDR2 FQGNSA come from the germline V gene. The chain's CDR3 is CASSTKTGSWDEQYF. The CDR3 bases are TGTGCCAGCAGCACCAAGACAGGGAGCTGGGACGAGCAGTACTTC.

The chain links TRBV29-1 to TRBJ2-7; 8 bases fit TRBD1. V lost 8 bases and J lost 6; bases outside the gene matches: 12. In germline, CDR1 is SQVTM, CDR2 ANQGSEA. The CDR3 spans 13 residues. Here the CDR3 reads CSPGQGNWGEQYF. The CDR3 DNA follows: TGCAGCCCCGGACAGGGCAATTGGGGCGAGCAGTACTTC.

This chain links TRBV2 with TRBJ2-3; 7 positions match TRBD1. J gave up 3 bases and V 0 bases, and 3 bases lay outside the gene matches. CDR1 is SNHLY and CDR2 is FYNNEI in the germline V gene. The CDR3 is made up of 15 amino acids. CDR3: CASSEARQGTDTQYF. In nucleotides, the CDR3 is TGTGCCAGCAGTGAAGCGCGACAGGGTACAGATACGCAGTATTTT.

This chain connects TRBV19 to TRBJ2-2, with 8 bases fitting TRBD2. The CDR3 is 17 amino acids. Germline-derived CDR1 and CDR2 are LNHDA and SQIVND (reference sequence). Unmatched junction bases numbered 8, after V lost 4 bases and J lost 1 base. The chain's CDR3 is CASSTRTSRLNTGELFF. The CDR3 nucleotides are TGTGCCAGTAGTACCCGGACTAGCCGGCTGAACACCGGGGAGCTGTTTTTT.

The chain recombines TRBV27 with TRBJ2-2; tentatively, D is TRBD1 (6 bases). This CDR3 is built from 15 residues. Deletions cut 5 bases from V and 1 base from J, with 11 bases between. Germline CDR1 reads MNHEY; CDR2 reads SMNVEV (reference sequence). DNA for the CDR3: TGTGCCAGCAGTGGAGCACAGGGGAACACCGGGGAGCTGTTTTTT. Protein product: CASSGAQGNTGELFF.

In this sample, this clone turned up once. The rearrangement uses TRBV5-1 and TRBJ1-2; D is unresolved. The CDR3 is 11 amino acids. From germline, CDR1 is SGHRS and CDR2 YFSETQ. The germline V and J ends were trimmed by 5 bases and 4 bases, with 6 bases remaining between them. This chain's CDR3 is CASRSTYGYTF. The CDR3 DNA reads TGCGCCAGCAGAAGTACCTATGGCTACACCTTC.

This clone was picked up a small number of times. The gene calls are TRBV27 and TRBJ1-4, with D possibly being TRBD1 (5 bases). CDR3 length equals 14 residues. Per the germline V gene, CDR1 is MNHEY and CDR2 is SMNVEV (reference sequence). Deletions cut 2 bases from V and 4 bases from J, with 8 bases between. DNA for the CDR3: TGTGCCAGCAGTTTAACAGGATTTAATGAAAAACTGTTTTTT. It specifies CASSLTGFNEKLFF.

This chain uses TRBV5-4 with TRBJ1-6; 9 bases are a match to TRBD1. The junction had 3 bases not matched to a gene; V was cut back by 3 bases and J by 5 bases. Germline V gene lookup returns CDR1 SGHNT and CDR2 YYREEE (reference sequence). The CDR3 sequence is 15 residues long. The CDR3 DNA sequence: TGTGCCAGCAGCTATCGACAGGGGGATAATTCACCCCTCCACTTT. It is translated as CASSYRQGDNSPLHF.

The CDR3 protein is CASSPSQSWSSYNEQFF. The CDR3 nucleotides read TGTGCCAGCAGCCCTTCCCAATCCTGGAGCTCCTACAATGAGCAGTTCTTC. The chain links TRBV7-2 to TRBJ2-1; D is uncertain. The CDR3 totals 17 residues. Germline assignment: CDR1 SGHTA and CDR2 FQGNSA. Trimming removed 5 bases from V and 0 bases from J, with 17 bases in between.

This clone was found once. Germline and junction disagree at one end, which may indicate a read error. The chain has TRBV7-8 and TRBJ2-5; 10 nucleotides line up with TRBD2. The CDR3 has 18 amino acids. Germline CDR1 and CDR2: SGHVS and FQNEAQ. In DNA, the CDR3 is TGTGCCAGCAGCCCAGCGCCTTCTAGCGGGAGTATGCAAGAGGCCCAGTACTTC. Residues: CASSPAPSSGSMQEAQYF.

The chain links TRBV7-9 to TRBJ1-4; D gene uncertain. The CDR3 totals 14 residues. CDR1 and CDR2 (germline): SEHNR, FQNEAQ (reference sequence). V was clipped by 6 bases and J by 6 bases, with 14 bases between them. Here the CDR3 reads CASSSGRLDEKLFF. The CDR3 coding sequence is TGTGCCAGCAGTTCCGGGAGGCTTGATGAAAAACTGTTTTTT.

The rearrangement joins TRBV5-1 to TRBJ1-1; the match to TRBD1 covers 9 bases. The CDR3 totals 17 residues. Germline V gives CDR1 SGHRS, CDR2 YFSETQ. V gave up 0 bases and J gave up 2 bases; unmatched junction bases: 8. The CDR3 protein is CASSLEKPGQGNTEAFF. DNA of the CDR3: TGCGCCAGCAGCTTGGAAAAACCGGGACAGGGAAACACTGAAGCTTTCTTT.

The rearrangement uses TRBV2 and TRBJ1-5; 8 bases map to TRBD1. V was pared by 8 bases and J by 4 bases, with 28 bases of the junction left unmatched. CDR3 length: 21 amino acids. The germline V gene encodes CDR1 SNHLY and CDR2 FYNNEI. CDR3 sequence: CASGTGRELPAWLDKNQPQHF. The CDR3 nucleotides are TGTGCCAGCGGGACAGGAAGGGAGCTGCCCGCCTGGTTGGATAAAAATCAGCCCCAGCATTTT.

J is TRBJ1-5 and V is TRBV28; D not resolved. This CDR3 spans 18 amino acids. The germline gives CDR1 MDHEN, CDR2 SYDVKM. The germline V and J ends were trimmed by 3 bases and 1 base, with 19 bases remaining between them. The CDR3 nucleotides read TGTGCCAGCAGTTTCCATCGCGGAGGCCGTCTGAGCAATCAGCCCCAGCATTTT. It yields the protein CASSFHRGGRLSNQPQHF. Full variable domain (remainder filled in from reference TRBV28 and TRBJ1-5): DVKVTQSSRYLVKRTGEKVFLECVQDMDHENMFWYRQDPGLGLRLIYFSYDVKMKEKGDIPEGYSVSREKKERFSLILESASTNQTSMYLCASSFHRGGRLSNQPQHFGDGTRLSIL.

V gene TRBV6-5 combines with J gene TRBJ2-1; unclear D gene. The CDR3 covers 15 residues. V was shortened by 3 bases and J by 5 bases, with 14 bases between the two germline ends. CDR1 and CDR2 (germline): MNHEY, SVGAGI. CDR3 DNA sequence: TGTGCCAGCAGTTATTTTGGCGGATCAAACAATGAGCAGTTCTTC. The encoded protein is CASSYFGGSNNEQFF.